This section outlines one T cell receptor (beta chain) sequence together with its context. The target antigen is unknown. Each CDR3 protein gets one entry after TCRdb re-called the multiplex PCR reads with MiXCR. The table has 160,000 or so distinct CDR3 sequences, 30% to 40% seen once. The sample is drawn from a study of breast tumors, draining lymph nodes, adjacent tissues. Whole-study results and caveats: The data were judged consistent with most tumor T cells coming from lymph node and expanding in tumor. Tumor TCR diversity was below lymph nodes but above nontumor tissue. Tumor and nontumor repertoires were significantly more similar in luminal-like than in basal-like breast cancer.

Axillary draining lymph nodes of breast cancer patients supplied the node samples. Trimming removed 5 bases at V and 4 bases at J, with 9 bases between. Germline V gene sequence: CDR1 SQVTM, CDR2 ANQGSEA. The CDR3 runs 12 residues. The sequenced sample consisted of axillary lymph node tissue. The receptor was derived from a female donor with breast cancer. Some clones in this sample may be carry-over from other donors' samples. The rearrangement joins TRBV29-1 to TRBJ1-3; D is ambiguous. The CDR3 loop reads CSVKLAGNTIYF. CDR3 DNA: TGCAGCGTTAAGCTCGCCGGAAACACCATATATTTT.